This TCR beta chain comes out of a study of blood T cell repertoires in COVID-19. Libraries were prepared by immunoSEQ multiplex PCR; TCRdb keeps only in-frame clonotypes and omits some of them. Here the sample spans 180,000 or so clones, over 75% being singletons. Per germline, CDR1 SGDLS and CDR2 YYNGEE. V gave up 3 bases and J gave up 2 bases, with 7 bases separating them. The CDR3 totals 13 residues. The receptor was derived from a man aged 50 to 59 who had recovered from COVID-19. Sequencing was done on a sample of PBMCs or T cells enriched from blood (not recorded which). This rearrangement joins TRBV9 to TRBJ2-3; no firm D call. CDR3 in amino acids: CASSASLTDTQYF. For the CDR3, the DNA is TGTGCCAGCAGCGCGAGCCTCACAGATACGCAGTATTTT. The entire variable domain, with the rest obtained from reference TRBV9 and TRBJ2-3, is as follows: DSGVTQTPKHLITATGQRVTLRCSPRSGDLSVYWYQQSLDQGLQFLIQYYNGEERAKGNILERFSAQQFPDLHSELNLSSLELGDSALYFCASSASLTDTQYFGPGTRLTVL.